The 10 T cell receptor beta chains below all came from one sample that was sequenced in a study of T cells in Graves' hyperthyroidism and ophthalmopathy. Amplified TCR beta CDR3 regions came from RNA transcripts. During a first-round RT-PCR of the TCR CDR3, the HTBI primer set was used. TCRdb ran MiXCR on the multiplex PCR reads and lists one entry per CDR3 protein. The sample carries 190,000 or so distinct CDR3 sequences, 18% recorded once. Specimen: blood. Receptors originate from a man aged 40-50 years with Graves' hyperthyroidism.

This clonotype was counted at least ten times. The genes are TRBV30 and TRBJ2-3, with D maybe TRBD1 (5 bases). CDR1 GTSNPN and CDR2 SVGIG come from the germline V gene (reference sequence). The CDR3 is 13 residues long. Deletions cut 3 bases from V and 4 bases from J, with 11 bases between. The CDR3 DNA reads TGTGCCTGGAGCGTTGCAGGGTCAGATACGCAGTATTTT. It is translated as CAWSVAGSDTQYF.

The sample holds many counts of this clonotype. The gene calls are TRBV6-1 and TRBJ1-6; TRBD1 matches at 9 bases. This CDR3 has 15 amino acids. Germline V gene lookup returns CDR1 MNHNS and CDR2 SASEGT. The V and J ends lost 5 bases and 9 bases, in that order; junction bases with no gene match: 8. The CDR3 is CASSPPSGQGSPLHF. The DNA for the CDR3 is TGTGCCAGCAGTCCTCCCTCGGGACAGGGTTCACCCCTCCACTTT.

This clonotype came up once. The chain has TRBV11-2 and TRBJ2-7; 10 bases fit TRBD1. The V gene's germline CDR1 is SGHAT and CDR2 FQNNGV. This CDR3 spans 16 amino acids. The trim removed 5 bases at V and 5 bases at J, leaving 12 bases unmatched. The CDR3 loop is CASSLLRGDRGHEQYF. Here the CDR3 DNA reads TGTGCCAGCAGCCTATTACGGGGGGACAGGGGCCACGAGCAGTACTTC.

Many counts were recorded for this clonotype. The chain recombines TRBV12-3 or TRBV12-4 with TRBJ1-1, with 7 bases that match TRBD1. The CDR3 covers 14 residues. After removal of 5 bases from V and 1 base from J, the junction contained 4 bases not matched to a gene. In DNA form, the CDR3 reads TGTGCCAGCAGTCCCCACAGGGGGAACACTGAAGCTTTCTTT. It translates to CASSPHRGNTEAFF.

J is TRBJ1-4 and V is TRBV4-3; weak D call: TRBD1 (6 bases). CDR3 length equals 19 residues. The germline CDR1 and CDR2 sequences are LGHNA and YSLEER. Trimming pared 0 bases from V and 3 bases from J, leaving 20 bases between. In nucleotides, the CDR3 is TGCGCCAGCAGCCAAGATCTGAGTGTTGGGGGCAAAGCTAATGAAAAACTGTTTTTT. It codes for CASSQDLSVGGKANEKLFF.

DNA for the CDR3: TGTGCCAGCAGTAAACTAGCGGGGGAGTACAATGAGCAGTTCTTC. Amino acids: CASSKLAGEYNEQFF. J is TRBJ2-1 and V is TRBV2; TRBD2 aligns across 11 bases. The J segment lost 4 bases and the V segment lost 5 bases, leaving 4 bases of the junction unmatched. Looked up from germline, CDR1 is SNHLY and CDR2 is FYNNEI. The CDR3 has 15 residues.

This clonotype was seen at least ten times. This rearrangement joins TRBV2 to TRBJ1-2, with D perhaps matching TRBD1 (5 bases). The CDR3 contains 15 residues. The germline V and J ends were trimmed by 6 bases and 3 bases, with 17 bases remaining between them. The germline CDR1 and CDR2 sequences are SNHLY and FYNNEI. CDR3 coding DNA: TGTGCCAGCAGCGAGCTCTCAGGGCTGGACTATGGCTACACCTTC. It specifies CASSELSGLDYGYTF.

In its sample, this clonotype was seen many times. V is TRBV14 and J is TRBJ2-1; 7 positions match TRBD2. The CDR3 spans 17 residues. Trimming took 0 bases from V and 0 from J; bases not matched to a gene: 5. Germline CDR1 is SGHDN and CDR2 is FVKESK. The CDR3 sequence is CASSQEGRGSSYNEQFF. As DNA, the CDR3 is TGTGCCAGCAGCCAAGAAGGGCGGGGGAGCTCCTACAATGAGCAGTTCTTC.

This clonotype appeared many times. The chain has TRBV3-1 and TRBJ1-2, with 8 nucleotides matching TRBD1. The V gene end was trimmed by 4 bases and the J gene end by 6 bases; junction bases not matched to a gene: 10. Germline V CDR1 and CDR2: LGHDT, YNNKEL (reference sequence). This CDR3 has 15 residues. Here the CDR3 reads CASSLHRDRTDGYTF. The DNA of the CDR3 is TGTGCCAGCAGCCTGCACCGGGACAGGACGGATGGCTACACCTTC.

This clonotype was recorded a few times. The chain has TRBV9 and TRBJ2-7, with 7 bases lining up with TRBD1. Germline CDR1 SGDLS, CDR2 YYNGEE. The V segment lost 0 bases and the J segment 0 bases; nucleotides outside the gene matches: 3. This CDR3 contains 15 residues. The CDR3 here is CASSVVGTDSYEQYF. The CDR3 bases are TGTGCCAGCAGCGTAGTGGGGACAGACTCCTACGAGCAGTACTTC.